The 9 T cell receptor beta chains below were found in one sample sequenced in a study of low-dose radiotherapy and immunotherapy resistance in tumors. Alpha and beta chains were covered, as first-strand cDNA relied on TRAV- and TRBV-specific primers. It was with a constant-region primer and a V-primer adapter that TCRs were amplified over approximately 18 PCR cycles. TCRdb processed the reads anew with MiXCR; each CDR3 protein has one entry. The table has 65,000 to 85,000 distinct CDR3 sequences, less than 20% seen once. Time point noted: after trial treatment. Specified treatment: LDRT plus nivolumab, ipilimumab, low-dose cyclophosphamide and aspirin (RACIN trial). Sequencing used PBMCs, obtained after low-dose radiotherapy plus immunotherapy. These receptors all stem from a male donor with prostate cancer.

In this sample, this clonotype turned up many times. The chain has TRBV28 and TRBJ1-4, with D hard to call. V lost 1 base and J 13 bases, leaving 10 bases between the germline ends. The CDR3 sequence is 12 residues long. Germline lookup yields CDR1 MDHEN and CDR2 SYDVKM. The CDR3 DNA reads as TGTGCCAGCAGTTTATCCCCGAGAGGACTGTTTTTT. This codes for CASSLSPRGLFF.

This clonotype occurred many times. The genes are TRBV2 and TRBJ2-2; the match to TRBD2 covers 9 bases. This CDR3 is 15 amino acids long. The V gene end was trimmed by 4 bases and the J gene end by 5 bases; junction bases not matched to a gene: 5. Germline CDR1 is SNHLY and CDR2 is FYNNEI. In DNA, the CDR3 is TGTGCCAGCAGTGTAAGCCTAGCGGGGACCGGGGAGCTGTTTTTT. This sequence encodes CASSVSLAGTGELFF. Based on the CDR3 plus reference TRBV2 and TRBJ2-2, the full variable domain is EPEVTQTPSHQVTQMGQEVILRCVPISNHLYFYWYRQILGQKVEFLVSFYNNEISEKSEIFDDQFSVERPDGSNFTLKIRSTKLEDSAMYFCASSVSLAGTGELFFGEGSRLTVL.

The rearrangement joins TRBV29-1 to TRBJ2-2, with TRBD2 matching 13 bases. Germline CDR1 and CDR2: SQVTM and ANQGSEA. The CDR3 spans 16 residues. Trimming at V came to 1 base and at J to 6 bases, leaving 5 bases not matched to a gene. DNA of the CDR3: TGCAGCGTTGAAGTTGATGGACTAGCGGGAGCCGGGGAGCTGTTTTTT. Its translation is CSVEVDGLAGAGELFF.

This clonotype was counted a few times. The chain joins TRBV18 to TRBJ2-1; D call uncertain. CDR3 length equals 14 residues. Trimming pared 0 bases from V and 4 bases from J, leaving 7 bases between. The germline CDR1 and CDR2 sequences are KGHSH and LQKENI. Written as DNA, the CDR3 is TGTGCCAGCTCACCACCGGCCGTGTACAATGAGCAGTTCTTC. It specifies CASSPPAVYNEQFF.

The V and J genes are TRBV9 and TRBJ2-2; 7 bases map to TRBD1. The CDR3 sequence is 13 residues long. The V segment lost 3 bases and the J segment 6 bases; nucleotides outside the gene matches: 2. Germline V lookup: CDR1 SGDLS, CDR2 YYNGEE. The CDR3 reads CASSEGAAGELFF. DNA of the CDR3: TGTGCCAGCAGCGAGGGGGCTGCCGGGGAGCTGTTTTTT.

In this sample, this clonotype turned up many times. The rearrangement joins TRBV28 to TRBJ1-1; 8 bases map to TRBD1. The CDR3 length is 14 residues. CDR1 is MDHEN and CDR2 is SYDVKM in the germline V gene. With V trimmed by 6 bases and J by 1 base, 4 bases remained unmatched. In DNA form, the CDR3 reads TGTGCCAGCAGGGCAGGGGGCTCGAACACTGAAGCTTTCTTT. Protein product: CASRAGGSNTEAFF.

This clonotype was picked up many times. The chain is built from TRBV24-1 and TRBJ2-7; 9 nucleotides match TRBD1. The germline V gene encodes CDR1 KGHDR and CDR2 SFDVKD. With V trimmed by 3 bases and J by 3 bases, 5 bases remained unmatched. This CDR3 region has 15 residues. In DNA, the CDR3 is TGTGCCACCAGTGATAACCCGGGACAGGGCTACGAGCAGTACTTC. Translation: CATSDNPGQGYEQYF.

V usage is TRBV4-3 and J usage is TRBJ1-6; D unclear. Trimming took off 1 base at V and 7 bases at J, with 11 bases between the two ends. The CDR3 loop spans 15 amino acids. Germline V gene data show CDR1 as LGHNA and CDR2 as YSLEER. The CDR3 DNA reads TGCGCCAGCAGCCAAGGGTCACAGATGAATTCACCCCTCCACTTT. The encoded protein is CASSQGSQMNSPLHF.

This clonotype was detected ten times or more. This sequence joins TRBV29-1 and TRBJ2-5; weak D call: TRBD2 (5 bases). This CDR3 is 13 amino acids long. Germline V gene data show CDR1 as SQVTM and CDR2 as ANQGSEA. Trimming stripped 5 bases from V and 5 bases from J, with 15 bases between. The CDR3 bases are TGCAGCGTTCGCTTTACGGGGAAGGAGACCCAGTACTTC. This gives the protein CSVRFTGKETQYF.